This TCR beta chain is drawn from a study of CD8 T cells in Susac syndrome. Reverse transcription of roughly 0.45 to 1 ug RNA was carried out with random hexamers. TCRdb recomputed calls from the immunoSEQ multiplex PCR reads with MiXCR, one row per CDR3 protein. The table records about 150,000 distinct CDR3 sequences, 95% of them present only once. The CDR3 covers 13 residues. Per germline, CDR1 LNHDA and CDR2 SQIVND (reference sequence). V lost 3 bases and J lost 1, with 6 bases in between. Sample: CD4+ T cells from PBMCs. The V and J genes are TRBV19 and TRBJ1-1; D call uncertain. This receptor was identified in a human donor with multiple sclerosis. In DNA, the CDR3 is TGTGCCAGTAGTATCCCGGCGAACACTGAAGCTTTCTTT. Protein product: CASSIPANTEAFF.